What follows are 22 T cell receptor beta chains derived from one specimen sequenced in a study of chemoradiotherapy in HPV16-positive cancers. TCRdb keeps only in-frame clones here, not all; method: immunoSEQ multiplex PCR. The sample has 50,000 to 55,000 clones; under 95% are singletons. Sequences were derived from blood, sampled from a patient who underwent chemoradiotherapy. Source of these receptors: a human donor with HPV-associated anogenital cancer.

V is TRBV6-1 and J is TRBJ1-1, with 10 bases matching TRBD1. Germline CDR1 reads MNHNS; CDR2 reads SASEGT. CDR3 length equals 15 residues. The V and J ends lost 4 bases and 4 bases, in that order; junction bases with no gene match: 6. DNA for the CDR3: TGTGCCAGCAGTGCCCCAGACAGGGGGCGCACTGAAGCTTTCTTT. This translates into CASSAPDRGRTEAFF.

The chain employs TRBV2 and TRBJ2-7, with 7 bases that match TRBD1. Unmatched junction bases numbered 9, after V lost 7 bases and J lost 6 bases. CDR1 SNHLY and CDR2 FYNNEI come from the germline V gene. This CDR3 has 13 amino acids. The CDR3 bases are TGTGCCAGCACCCGGGACAGTACCAGCGAGCAGTACTTC. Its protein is CASTRDSTSEQYF.

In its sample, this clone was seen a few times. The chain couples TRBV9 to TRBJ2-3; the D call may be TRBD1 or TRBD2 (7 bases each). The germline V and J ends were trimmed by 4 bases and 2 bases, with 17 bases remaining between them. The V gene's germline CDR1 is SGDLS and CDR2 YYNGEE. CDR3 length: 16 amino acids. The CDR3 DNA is TGTGCCAGCAGCCCCCTCAGGGGGGGTGTCACAGATACGCAGTATTTT. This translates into CASSPLRGGVTDTQYF.

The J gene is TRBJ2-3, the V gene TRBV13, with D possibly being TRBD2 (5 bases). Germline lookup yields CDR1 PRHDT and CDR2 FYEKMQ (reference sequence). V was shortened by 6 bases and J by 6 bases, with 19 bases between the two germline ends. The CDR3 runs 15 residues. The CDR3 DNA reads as TGTGCCAGCAGGAATAGCGAGAGGAAGCAGGATACGCAGTATTTT. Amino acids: CASRNSERKQDTQYF.

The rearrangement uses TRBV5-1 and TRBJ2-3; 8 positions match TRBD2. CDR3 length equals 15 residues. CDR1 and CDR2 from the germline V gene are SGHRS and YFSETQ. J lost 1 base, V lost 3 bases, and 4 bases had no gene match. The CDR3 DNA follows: TGCGCCAGCAGCTGGACTAGCTCCCGCACAGATACGCAGTATTTT. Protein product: CASSWTSSRTDTQYF.

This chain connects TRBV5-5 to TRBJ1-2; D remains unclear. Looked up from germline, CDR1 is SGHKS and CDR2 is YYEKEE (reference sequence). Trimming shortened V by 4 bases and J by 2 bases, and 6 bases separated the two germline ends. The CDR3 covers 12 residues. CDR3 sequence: CASSPGNYGYTF. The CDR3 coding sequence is TGTGCCAGCAGCCCCGGGAACTATGGCTACACCTTC.

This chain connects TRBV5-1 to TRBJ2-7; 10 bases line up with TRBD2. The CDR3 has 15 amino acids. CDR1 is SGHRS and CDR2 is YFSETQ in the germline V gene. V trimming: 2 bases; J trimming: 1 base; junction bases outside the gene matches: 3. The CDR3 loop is CASSFGTSVSYEQYF. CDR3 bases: TGCGCCAGCAGCTTTGGGACTAGCGTATCCTACGAGCAGTACTTC.

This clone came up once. In DNA, the CDR3 is TGTGCCAGCAGTGAATCTGGCGGGTGGGTTGGGACAGATACGCAGTATTTT. Residues: CASSESGGWVGTDTQYF. V gene TRBV2 combines with J gene TRBJ2-3, with D perhaps matching TRBD2 (5 bases). CDR3 length equals 17 residues. Germline CDR1 is SNHLY and CDR2 is FYNNEI. Deletions cut 2 bases from V and 3 bases from J, with 18 bases between.

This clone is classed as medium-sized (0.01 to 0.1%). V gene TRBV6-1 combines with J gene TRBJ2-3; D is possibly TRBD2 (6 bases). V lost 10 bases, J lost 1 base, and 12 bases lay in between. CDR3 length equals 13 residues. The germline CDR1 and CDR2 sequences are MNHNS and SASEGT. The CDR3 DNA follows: TGTGCCACCGGGACTGGGGGCACAGATACGCAGTATTTT. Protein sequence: CATGTGGTDTQYF.

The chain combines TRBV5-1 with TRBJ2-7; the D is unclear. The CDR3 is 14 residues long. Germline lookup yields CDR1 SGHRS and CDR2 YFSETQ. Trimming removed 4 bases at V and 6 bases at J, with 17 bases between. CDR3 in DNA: TGCGCCAGCAGCGAAGTGAGAACTATCGGCGAGCAGTACTTC. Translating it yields CASSEVRTIGEQYF.

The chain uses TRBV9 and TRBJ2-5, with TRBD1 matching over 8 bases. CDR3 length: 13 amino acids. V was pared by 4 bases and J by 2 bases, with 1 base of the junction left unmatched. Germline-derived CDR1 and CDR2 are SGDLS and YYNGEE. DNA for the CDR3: TGTGCCAGCAGCAGACAGGGGCAAGAGACCCAGTACTTC. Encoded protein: CASSRQGQETQYF. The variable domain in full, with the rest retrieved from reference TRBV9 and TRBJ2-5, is DSGVTQTPKHLITATGQRVTLRCSPRSGDLSVYWYQQSLDQGLQFLIQYYNGEERAKGNILERFSAQQFPDLHSELNLSSLELGDSALYFCASSRQGQETQYFGPGTRLLVL.

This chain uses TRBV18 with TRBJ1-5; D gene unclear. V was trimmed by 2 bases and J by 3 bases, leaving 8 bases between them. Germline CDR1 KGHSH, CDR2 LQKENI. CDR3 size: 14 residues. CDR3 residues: CASSPTSNNQPQHF. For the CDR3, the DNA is TGTGCCAGCTCACCAACTTCTAACAATCAGCCCCAGCATTTT.

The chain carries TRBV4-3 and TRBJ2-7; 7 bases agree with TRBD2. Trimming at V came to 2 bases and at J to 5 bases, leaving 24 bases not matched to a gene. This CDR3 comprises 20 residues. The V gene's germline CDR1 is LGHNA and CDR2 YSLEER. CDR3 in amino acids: CASSQTKVRLAVSRRHEQYF. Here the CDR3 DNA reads TGCGCCAGCAGCCAAACGAAGGTAAGGCTAGCGGTTTCTCGGCGGCACGAGCAGTACTTC.

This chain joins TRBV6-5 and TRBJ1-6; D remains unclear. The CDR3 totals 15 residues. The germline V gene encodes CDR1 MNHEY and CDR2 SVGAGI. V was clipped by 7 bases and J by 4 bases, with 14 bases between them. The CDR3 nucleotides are TGTGCCAGCACCCCGGGGAGTATTTATAATTCACCCCTCCACTTT. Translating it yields CASTPGSIYNSPLHF.

This CDR3 is CASSQFVGANYGYTF. The CDR3 DNA reads TGTGCCAGCAGCCAGTTCGTGGGAGCTAACTATGGCTACACCTTC. This rearrangement joins TRBV14 to TRBJ1-2; the D is unclear. Looked up from germline, CDR1 is SGHDN and CDR2 is FVKESK. Trimming removed 3 bases from V and 0 bases from J, with 11 bases in between. The CDR3 length is 15 residues.

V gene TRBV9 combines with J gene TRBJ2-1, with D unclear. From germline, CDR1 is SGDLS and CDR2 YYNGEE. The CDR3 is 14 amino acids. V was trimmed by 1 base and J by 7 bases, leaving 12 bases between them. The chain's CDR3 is CASSVLYFGNEQFF. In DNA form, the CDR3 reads TGTGCCAGCAGCGTACTATACTTCGGGAATGAGCAGTTCTTC.

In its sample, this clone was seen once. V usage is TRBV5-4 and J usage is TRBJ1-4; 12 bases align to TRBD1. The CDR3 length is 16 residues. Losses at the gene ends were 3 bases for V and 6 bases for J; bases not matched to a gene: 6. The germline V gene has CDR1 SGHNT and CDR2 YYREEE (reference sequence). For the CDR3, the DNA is TGTGCCAGCAGCTGGGGACAGGGGGCAGGGGATGAAAAACTGTTTTTT. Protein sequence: CASSWGQGAGDEKLFF. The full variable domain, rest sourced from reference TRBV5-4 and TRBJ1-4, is ETGVTQSPTHLIKTRGQQVTLRCSSQSGHNTVSWYQQALGQGPQFIFQYYREEENGRGNFPPRFSGLQFPNYSSELNVNALELDDSALYLCASSWGQGAGDEKLFFGSGTQLSVL.

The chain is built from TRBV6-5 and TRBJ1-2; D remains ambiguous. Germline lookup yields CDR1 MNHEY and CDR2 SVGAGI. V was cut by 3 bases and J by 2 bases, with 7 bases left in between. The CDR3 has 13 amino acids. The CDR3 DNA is TGTGCCAGCAGTTATAGGACCAACTATGGCTACACCTTC. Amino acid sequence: CASSYRTNYGYTF.

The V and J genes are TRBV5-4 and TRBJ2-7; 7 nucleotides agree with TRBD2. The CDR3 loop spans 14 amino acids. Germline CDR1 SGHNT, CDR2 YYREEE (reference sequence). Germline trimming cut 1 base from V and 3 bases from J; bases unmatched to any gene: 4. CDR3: CASSLIGGSYEQYF. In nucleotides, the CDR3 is TGTGCCAGCAGCTTGATTGGCGGGAGCTACGAGCAGTACTTC.

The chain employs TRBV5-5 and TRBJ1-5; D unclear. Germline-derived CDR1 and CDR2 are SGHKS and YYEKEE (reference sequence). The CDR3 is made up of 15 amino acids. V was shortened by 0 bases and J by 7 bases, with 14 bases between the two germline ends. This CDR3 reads CASSLADRVGQPQHF. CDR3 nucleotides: TGTGCCAGCAGCTTGGCGGACCGAGTAGGGCAGCCCCAGCATTTT.

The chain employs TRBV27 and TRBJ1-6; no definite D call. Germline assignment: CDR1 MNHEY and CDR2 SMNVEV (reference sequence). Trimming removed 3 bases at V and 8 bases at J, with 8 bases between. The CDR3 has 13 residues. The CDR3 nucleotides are TGTGCCAGCAGTTTGGAAACGTATTCACCCCTCCACTTT. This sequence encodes CASSLETYSPLHF.

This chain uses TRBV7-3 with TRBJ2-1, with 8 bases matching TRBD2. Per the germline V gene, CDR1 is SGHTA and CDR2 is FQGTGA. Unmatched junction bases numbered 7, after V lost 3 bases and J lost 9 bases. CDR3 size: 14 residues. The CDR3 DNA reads TGTGCCAGCAGCTTTGATCGAGCGGGGGCTGAGCAGTTCTTC. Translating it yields CASSFDRAGAEQFF.